This T cell receptor beta chain was observed in a study of regulatory T cells in long-lasting Graves disease (dated by TCRdb to the early 2020s). For the wider study: In the newly diagnosed Graves' disease group, patients had been taking antithyroid drugs for less than 3 months. Patients with persistent Graves' disease were compared with patients with newly diagnosed Graves' disease using TCR sequencing and RNA sequencing of peripheral blood. A total of some 35 samples underwent TCR sequencing: about 13 from persistent and around 20 from newly diagnosed Graves' disease patients. The study was registered as a clinical trial and conducted in China. What the study reported, not specific to this receptor: The study examined only peripheral blood because the primary lesion, thyroid tissue, could not be accessed. A larger number of public clonotypes was shared among persistent patients (more than 2,500) than among newly diagnosed patients (roughly 930). As a limitation, the authors acknowledged that the small sample size may reduce accuracy. Only the TCR beta chain was sequenced and analyzed. Preferential use of TRBV28, TRBJ1-2 and TRBJ2-5 was observed in persistent disease, whereas TRBV20-1 and TRBJ2-1 were favored in newly diagnosed disease. Persistent Graves' disease patients showed lower TCR Shannon entropy and fewer highly expanded clones than newly diagnosed patients, suggesting clonal expansion.

This specimen's time point label, interpreted: newly diagnosed GD, antithyroid drugs for less than 3 months. For both TCR sequencing and RNA sequencing, RNA was extracted from PBMCs in TRIzol. Graves' disease was diagnosed according to American Thyroid Association guidelines. Patients for the study were recruited at an endocrinology department in Xi'an, China. Each patient gave around 9 milliliters of peripheral blood, collected in an EDTA anticoagulant tube. Ficoll Paque Plus density gradient separation was used to isolate PBMCs, and no additional T cell sorting was done. RNA quality was checked with an Agilent 2100 Bioanalyzer and agarose gel, and concentration with a NanoDrop 2000. The receptor library was made with multiplex PCR. Reads for this sample came from an Illumina HiSeq 4000. CDR3 regions were amplified by Arm-PCR with iRepertoire HTBI primers to construct TCR beta libraries. Before sequencing, the PCR products underwent gel purification. The study's processing was this. Across samples, some 62 TRBV and 14 TRBJ segments were identified and used for gene usage analysis of CDR3 amino acid clonotypes. COPE and FqMerger were used to merge the filtered high-quality paired reads into contigs. BLAST was used to align contigs to IMGT TRBV, TRBD and TRBJ reference genes, with CDR3 defined following IMGT. Highly expanded clones were defined as clonotypes with a frequency above 0.1%. Shannon entropy served as the measure of repertoire diversity, while the Gini coefficient captured V-J evenness. Clonotypes shared by more than one individual were considered public. TCRdb handled the public reads itself, with Q25 trimming in fastp and clone calling in MiXCR, and kept productive beta chains. Entries are consolidated by CDR3 protein sequence, retaining the most common genes and DNA. TCRdb, not the original authors, processed these V and J calls. This sample is represented by almost 450,000 distinct CDR3 sequences; roughly 15% of them were singletons. The top ten clonotypes cover roughly a tenth of the sample.

The CDR3 starts with the cysteine, ends with the phenylalanine, and has 16 residues. Only the CDR3 DNA stays, 48 bases, in frame from base 1. Via the germline V gene, CDR1 is SGHRS and CDR2 YFSETQ. Cut back by 3 bases and 2 bases, the V and J ends lie 18 bases apart. This clonotype was seen a few times. What antigen it recognizes has not been identified. No base quality information exists; no much larger clone differs at one position. These same data were also listed under a study on T cells in Graves' hyperthyroidism and ophthalmopathy. Looking at the second paper: Stable Graves' hyperthyroidism was defined as the absence of progression to ophthalmopathy over 18 months of follow-up. Hyperthyroidism patients were aged 18 to 65 years and newly diagnosed, with disease duration of less than 2 months. Any patient with an uncontrolled infection, another autoimmune disease, pregnancy or lactation was excluded. Clinical symptoms, serum thyroxine and TRAb, thyroid ultrasound, and orbital computed tomography formed the basis for the diagnoses. A first-round RT-PCR of the TCR CDR3 used the HTBI primer set with the Qiagen OneStep RT-PCR kit. Most expanded thyroid clonotypes (frequency above 0.001) were also detected in blood, suggesting blood repertoires may reflect thyroid immune responses. A model built on a 13 V-J signature distinguished ophthalmopathy from stable hyperthyroidism, reaching over 85% sensitivity and 81.08% specificity in cross-validation and 80%/75% in testing. In validation, the model predicted progression to ophthalmopathy with approximately 70% sensitivity and 72% to 85% specificity, a median of roughly seven months before onset. To identify TCR V-J signatures that set the groups apart, the researchers used a discovery cohort of 100 patients, made up of under 45 with Graves' ophthalmopathy and approximately 57 with stable Graves' hyperthyroidism. Whether ophthalmopathy could be predicted prospectively was tested in an independent validation cohort made up of roughly 19 hyperthyroidism patients plus 17 patients who later progressed to ophthalmopathy. The 75 to 100 discovery patients were randomly split 7:3 into training and test sets. In roughly six Graves' hyperthyroidism patients, the study also compared T-cell repertoires from thyroid tissue with T-cell repertoires from blood. Once sampling was done, hyperthyroidism patients were given methimazole at a starting dose of 30 mg daily, whereas ophthalmopathy patients were given high-dose intravenous methylprednisolone. A second multiplex PCR round built the libraries, followed by size selection and purification. Libraries were sequenced paired-end with 100 bp reads on an Illumina HiSeq2000. SOAPnuke was used to process the raw data, with reads discarded if the reads contained adapters or uncalled bases, had a mean Phred below 15, or lacked an exact constant-primer or identifier match. High-quality paired reads were merged with COPE v1.2.5, and unique nucleotide sequences were defined as clonotypes. MiTCR v1.1 was used to align clonotypes to the IMGT TRBV, TRBD and TRBJ reference segments. The analysis included only V-J combinations with a frequency above 0.0001, which together covered 99% to 99.2% of the repertoires. A TCS score was defined as the ratio between F50 (clonal expansion) and ExV (chaos), using BLOSUM62-based TCRdist between CDR3 peptides within each V-J. Welch's t-statistics and random forest reduced around 550 V-J features to roughly 13, which were used in a naive Bayes classifier (R e1071). No statistical method was used to set the sample size in advance, and investigators knew the group allocation. TCR Vbeta CDR3 sequencing of around 130 peripheral blood samples (about 45 ophthalmopathy, roughly 74 hyperthyroidism and roughly 17 progressor patients) is reported in the paper.

Source: peripheral blood mononuclear cells (PBMCs), taken at new diagnosis, from a patient treated with antithyroid drugs. The chain employs TRBV5-1 and TRBJ2-7, with a weak D call of TRBD2 (5 bases match). This receptor was obtained from a young woman with Graves disease. Donor details come from another sample of the same person, matched by shared clones. The CDR3 corresponds to CASSSAPGRKTYEQYF. The bases read TGCGCCAGCAGCTCAGCTCCGGGAAGGAAAACCTACGAGCAGTACTTC.